This entry features one T cell receptor (beta chain) sequence. What it binds is unknown. The data were taken from a study of beta chain features in type 1 diabetes. In the study overall: Age, gender and cell yields were similar between patients and healthy donors. Findings of the study overall: Shorter TCRB CDR3s, moderately but significantly so, marked every one of the four CD4+ subsets in Type 1 diabetes patients. Patients with type 1 diabetes carried fewer insertions and had more deletions at their VDJ junctions.

The length of the CDR3 is 13 residues. J lost 4 bases, V lost 5 bases, and 4 bases had no gene match. The germline gives CDR1 KGHSH, CDR2 LQKENI. The study reverse transcribed the entire isolated RNA, so it sequenced expressed TCRB transcripts. TCRdb's copy holds only in-frame clones and misses some; the assay was immunoSEQ multiplex PCR. In the table there are fewer than 45,000 clones, 64% of which are singletons. The rearrangement links TRBV18 to TRBJ2-7, with 8 bases matching TRBD1. The TCR originated in a woman aged 25 to 39 in good health. The sequenced sample consisted of Tregs from blood. The CDR3 sequence: CASSIQGGYEQYF. For the CDR3, the DNA is TGTGCCAGCTCAATACAGGGGGGATACGAGCAGTACTTC.